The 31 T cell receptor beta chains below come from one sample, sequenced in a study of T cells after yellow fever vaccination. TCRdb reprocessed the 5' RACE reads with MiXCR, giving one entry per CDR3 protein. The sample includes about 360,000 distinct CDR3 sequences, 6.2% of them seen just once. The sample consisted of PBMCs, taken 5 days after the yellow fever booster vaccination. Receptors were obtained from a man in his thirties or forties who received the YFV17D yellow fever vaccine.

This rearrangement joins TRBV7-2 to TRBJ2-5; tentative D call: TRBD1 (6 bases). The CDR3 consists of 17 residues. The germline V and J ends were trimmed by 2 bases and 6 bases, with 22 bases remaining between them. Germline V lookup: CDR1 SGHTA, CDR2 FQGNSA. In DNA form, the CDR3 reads TGTGCCAGCAGCTTATTCGGACCCCTGACTTGGGGGCAGACCCAGTACTTC. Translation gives CASSLFGPLTWGQTQYF.

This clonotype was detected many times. CDR3 residues: CSAKTGSVNEQFF. The CDR3 bases are TGCAGTGCAAAGACAGGGTCTGTGAATGAGCAGTTCTTC. The chain has TRBV20-1 and TRBJ2-1; 7 bases are shared with TRBD1. Per the germline V gene, CDR1 is DFQATT and CDR2 is SNEGSKA (reference sequence). V gave up 6 bases and J gave up 7 bases; unmatched junction bases: 9. This CDR3 has 13 amino acids.

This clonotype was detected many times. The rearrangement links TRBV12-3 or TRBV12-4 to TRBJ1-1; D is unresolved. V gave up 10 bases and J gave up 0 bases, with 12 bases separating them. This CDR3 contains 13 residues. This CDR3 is CAIGRNMNTEAFF. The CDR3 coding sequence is TGTGCCATAGGACGGAACATGAACACTGAAGCTTTCTTT.

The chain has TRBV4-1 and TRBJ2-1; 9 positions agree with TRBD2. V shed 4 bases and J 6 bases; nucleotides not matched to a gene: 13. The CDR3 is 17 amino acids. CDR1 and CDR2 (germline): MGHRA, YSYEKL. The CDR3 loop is CASSPTAAGGPFNEQFF. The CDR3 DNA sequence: TGCGCCAGCAGCCCAACTGCGGCGGGAGGGCCGTTCAATGAGCAGTTCTTC.

The CDR3 bases are TGTGCCTGGAGCCAGGGACAGGCACAAGAGACCCAGTACTTC. Residues: CAWSQGQAQETQYF. This chain uses TRBV30 with TRBJ2-5; 8 nucleotides line up with TRBD1. Per the germline V gene, CDR1 is GTSNPN and CDR2 is SVGIG (reference sequence). This CDR3 has 14 residues. V lost 3 bases to trimming and J lost 2 bases; unmatched junction nucleotides: 5.

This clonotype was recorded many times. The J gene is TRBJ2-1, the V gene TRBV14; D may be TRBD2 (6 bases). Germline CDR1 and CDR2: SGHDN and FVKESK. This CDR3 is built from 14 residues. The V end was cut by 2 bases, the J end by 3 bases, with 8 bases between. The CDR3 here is CASSQWRDYNEQFF. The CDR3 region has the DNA TGTGCCAGCAGCCAATGGCGGGACTACAATGAGCAGTTCTTC.

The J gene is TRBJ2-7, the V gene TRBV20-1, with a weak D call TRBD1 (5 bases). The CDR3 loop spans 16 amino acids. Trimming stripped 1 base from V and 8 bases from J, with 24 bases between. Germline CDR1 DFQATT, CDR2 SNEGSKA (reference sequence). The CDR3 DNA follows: TGCAGTGCTAGAGCCTCGCCACAGGAGCTTCCTTATAAGCAGTACTTC. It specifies CSARASPQELPYKQYF.

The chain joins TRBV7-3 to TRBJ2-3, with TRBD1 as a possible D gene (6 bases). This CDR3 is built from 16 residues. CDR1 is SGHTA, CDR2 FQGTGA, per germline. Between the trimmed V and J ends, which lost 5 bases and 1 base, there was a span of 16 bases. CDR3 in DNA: TGTGCCAGCAGCATCCGACAGGTTGGAGGCACAGATACGCAGTATTTT. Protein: CASSIRQVGGTDTQYF.

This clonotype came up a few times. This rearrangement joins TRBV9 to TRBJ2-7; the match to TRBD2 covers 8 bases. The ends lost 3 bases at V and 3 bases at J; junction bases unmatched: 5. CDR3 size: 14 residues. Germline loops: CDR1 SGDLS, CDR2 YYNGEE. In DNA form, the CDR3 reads TGTGCCAGCAGCGAGAGCGGGAGTCTCTACGAGCAGTACTTC. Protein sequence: CASSESGSLYEQYF.

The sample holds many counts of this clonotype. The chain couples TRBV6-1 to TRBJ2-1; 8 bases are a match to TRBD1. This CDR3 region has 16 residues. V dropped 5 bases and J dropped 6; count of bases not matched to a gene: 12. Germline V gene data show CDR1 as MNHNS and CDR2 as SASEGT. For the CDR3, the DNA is TGTGCCAGCAGTCAACCGGGACAGGTGGTCGCCAATGAGCAGTTCTTC. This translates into CASSQPGQVVANEQFF.

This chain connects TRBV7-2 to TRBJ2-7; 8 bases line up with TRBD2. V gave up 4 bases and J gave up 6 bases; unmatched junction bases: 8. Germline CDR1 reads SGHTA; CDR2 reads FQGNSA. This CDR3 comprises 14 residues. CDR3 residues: CASSSRTSSVEQYF. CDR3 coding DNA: TGTGCCAGCAGCTCCAGGACTAGCAGCGTCGAGCAGTACTTC.

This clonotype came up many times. The CDR3 sequence is CASSYSGRPTDTQYF. CDR3 nucleotides: TGTGCCAGCAGTTACTCAGGCAGGCCCACAGATACGCAGTATTTT. This chain joins TRBV6-5 and TRBJ2-3; D gene uncertain. From germline, CDR1 is MNHEY and CDR2 SVGAGI. The CDR3 has 15 residues. V was cut by 0 bases and J by 2 bases, with 9 bases left in between.

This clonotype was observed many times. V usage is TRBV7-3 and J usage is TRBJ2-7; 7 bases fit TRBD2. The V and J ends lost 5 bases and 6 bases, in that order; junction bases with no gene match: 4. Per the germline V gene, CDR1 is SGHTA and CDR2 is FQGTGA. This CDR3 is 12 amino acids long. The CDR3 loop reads CASSPSGGEQYF. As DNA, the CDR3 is TGTGCCAGCAGCCCCTCGGGGGGCGAGCAGTACTTC.

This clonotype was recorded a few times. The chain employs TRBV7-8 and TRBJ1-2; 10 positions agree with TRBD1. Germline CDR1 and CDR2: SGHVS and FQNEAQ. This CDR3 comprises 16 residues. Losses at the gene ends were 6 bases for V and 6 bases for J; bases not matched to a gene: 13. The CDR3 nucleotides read TGTGCCAGCAGGCATAGAGGGGACAGGGGAGAGGATGGCTACACCTTC. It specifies CASRHRGDRGEDGYTF.

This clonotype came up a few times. The CDR3 region is CASSSPATGAQFF. DNA of the CDR3: TGTGCCAGCAGTTCCCCCGCGACAGGGGCGCAGTTCTTC. The chain joins TRBV12-3 or TRBV12-4 to TRBJ2-1; 8 nucleotides agree with TRBD1. CDR3 length equals 13 residues. J gave up 12 bases and V 4 bases, and 8 bases lay outside the gene matches.

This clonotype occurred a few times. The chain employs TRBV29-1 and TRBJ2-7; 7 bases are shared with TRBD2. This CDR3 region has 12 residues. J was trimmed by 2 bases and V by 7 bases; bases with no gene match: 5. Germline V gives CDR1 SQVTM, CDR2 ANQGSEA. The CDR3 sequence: CSAREGPYEQYF. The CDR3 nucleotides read TGCAGCGCGAGGGAGGGCCCCTACGAGCAGTACTTC.

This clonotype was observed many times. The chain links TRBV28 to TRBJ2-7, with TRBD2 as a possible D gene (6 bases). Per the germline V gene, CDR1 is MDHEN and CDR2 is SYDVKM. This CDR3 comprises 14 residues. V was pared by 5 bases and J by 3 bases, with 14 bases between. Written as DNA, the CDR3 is TGTGCCAGCAGTCTACTGAGAGCGGGCTACGAGCAGTACTTC. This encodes CASSLLRAGYEQYF.

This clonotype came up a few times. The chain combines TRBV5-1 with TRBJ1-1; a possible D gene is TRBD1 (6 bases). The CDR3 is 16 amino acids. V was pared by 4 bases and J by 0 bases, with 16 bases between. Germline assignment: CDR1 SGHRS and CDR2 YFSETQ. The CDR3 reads CASSNTLGQLNTEAFF. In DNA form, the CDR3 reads TGCGCCAGCAGCAATACCCTCGGACAGCTGAACACTGAAGCTTTCTTT.

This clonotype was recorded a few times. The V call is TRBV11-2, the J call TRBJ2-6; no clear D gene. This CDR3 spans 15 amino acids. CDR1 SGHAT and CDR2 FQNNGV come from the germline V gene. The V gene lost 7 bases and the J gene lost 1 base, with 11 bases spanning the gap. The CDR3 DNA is TGTGCCAGCAATTGGGTAGGATCTGGGGCCAACGTCCTGACTTTC. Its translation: CASNWVGSGANVLTF.

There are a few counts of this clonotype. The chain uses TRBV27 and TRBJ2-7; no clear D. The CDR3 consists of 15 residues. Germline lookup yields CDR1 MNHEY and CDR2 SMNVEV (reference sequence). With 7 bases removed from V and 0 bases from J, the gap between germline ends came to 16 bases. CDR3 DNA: TGTGCCAGCAATACCCGGAACAGCCCCTCCTACGAGCAGTACTTC. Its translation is CASNTRNSPSYEQYF.

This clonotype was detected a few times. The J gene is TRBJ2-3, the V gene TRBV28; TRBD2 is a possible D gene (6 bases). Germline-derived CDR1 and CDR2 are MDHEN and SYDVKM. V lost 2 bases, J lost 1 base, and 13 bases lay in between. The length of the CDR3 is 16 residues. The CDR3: CASSLGGAGRTDTQYF. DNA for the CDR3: TGTGCCAGCAGTTTAGGAGGAGCGGGCCGCACAGATACGCAGTATTTT. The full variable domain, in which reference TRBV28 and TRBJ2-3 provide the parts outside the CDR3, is DVKVTQSSRYLVKRTGEKVFLECVQDMDHENMFWYRQDPGLGLRLIYFSYDVKMKEKGDIPEGYSVSREKKERFSLILESASTNQTSMYLCASSLGGAGRTDTQYFGPGTRLTVL.

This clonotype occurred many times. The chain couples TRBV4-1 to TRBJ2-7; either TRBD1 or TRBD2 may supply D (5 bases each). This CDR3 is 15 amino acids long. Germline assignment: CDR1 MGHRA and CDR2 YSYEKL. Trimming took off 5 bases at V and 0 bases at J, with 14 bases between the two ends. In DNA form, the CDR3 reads TGCGCCAGCAGCGCCCGGGACGACAGCTCCTACGAGCAGTACTTC. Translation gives CASSARDDSSYEQYF.

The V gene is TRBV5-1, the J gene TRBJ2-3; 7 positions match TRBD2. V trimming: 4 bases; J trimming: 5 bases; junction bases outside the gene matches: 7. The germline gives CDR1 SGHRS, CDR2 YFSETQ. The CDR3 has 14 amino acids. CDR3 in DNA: TGCGCCAGCAGCCCTGGGGGGGTCGGAGATACGCAGTATTTT. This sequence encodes CASSPGGVGDTQYF. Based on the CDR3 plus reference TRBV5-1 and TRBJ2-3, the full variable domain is KAGVTQTPRYLIKTRGQQVTLSCSPISGHRSVSWYQQTPGQGLQFLFEYFSETQRNKGNFPGRFSGRQFSNSRSEMNVSTLELGDSALYLCASSPGGVGDTQYFGPGTRLTVL.

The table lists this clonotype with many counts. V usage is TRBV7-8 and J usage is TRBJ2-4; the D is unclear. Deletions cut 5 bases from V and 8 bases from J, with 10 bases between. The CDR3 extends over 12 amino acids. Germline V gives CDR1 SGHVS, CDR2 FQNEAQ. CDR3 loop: CASSLKGHIQYF. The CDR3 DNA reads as TGTGCCAGCAGCCTGAAGGGCCACATTCAGTACTTC.

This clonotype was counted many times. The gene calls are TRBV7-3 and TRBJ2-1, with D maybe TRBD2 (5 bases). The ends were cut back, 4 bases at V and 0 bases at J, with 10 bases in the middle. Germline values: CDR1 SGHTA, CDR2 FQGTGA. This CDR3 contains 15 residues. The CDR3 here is CASSSLGSSYNEQFF. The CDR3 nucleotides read TGTGCCAGCAGCTCGTTAGGGAGCTCCTACAATGAGCAGTTCTTC.

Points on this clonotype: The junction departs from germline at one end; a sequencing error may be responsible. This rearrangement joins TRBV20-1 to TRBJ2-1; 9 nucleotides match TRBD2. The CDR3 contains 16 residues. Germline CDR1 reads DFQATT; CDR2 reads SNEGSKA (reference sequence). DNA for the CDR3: TGCTGTGCGCCCAAAGGAGCGGGAGGTACCGCCAATGAGCAGTTCTTC. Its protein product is CCAPKGAGGTANEQFF.

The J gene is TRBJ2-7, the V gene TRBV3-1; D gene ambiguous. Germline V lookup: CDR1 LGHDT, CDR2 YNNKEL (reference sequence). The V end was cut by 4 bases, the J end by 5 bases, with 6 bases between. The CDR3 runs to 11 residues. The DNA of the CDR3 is TGTGCCAGCAGCCTCAAAAACGAGCAGTACTTC. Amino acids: CASSLKNEQYF.

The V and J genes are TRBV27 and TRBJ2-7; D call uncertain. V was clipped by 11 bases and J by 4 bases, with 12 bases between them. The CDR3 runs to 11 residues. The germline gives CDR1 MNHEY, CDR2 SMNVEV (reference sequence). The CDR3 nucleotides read TGTGCCGTAGGCCCTATATACGAGCAGTACTTC. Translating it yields CAVGPIYEQYF.

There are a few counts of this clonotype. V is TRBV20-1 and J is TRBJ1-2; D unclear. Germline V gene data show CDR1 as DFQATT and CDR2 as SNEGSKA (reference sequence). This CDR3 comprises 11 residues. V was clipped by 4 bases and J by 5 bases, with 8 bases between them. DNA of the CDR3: TGCAGTGCTAACGGCCTGTATGGCTACACCTTC. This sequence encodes CSANGLYGYTF.

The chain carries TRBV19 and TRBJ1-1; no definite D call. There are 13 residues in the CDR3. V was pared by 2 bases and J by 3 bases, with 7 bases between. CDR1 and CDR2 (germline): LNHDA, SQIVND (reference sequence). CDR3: CASSIQRDTEAFF. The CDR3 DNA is TGTGCCAGTAGTATACAGAGGGACACTGAAGCTTTCTTT. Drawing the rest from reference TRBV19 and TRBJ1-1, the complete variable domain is DGGITQSPKYLFRKEGQNVTLSCEQNLNHDAMYWYRQDPGQGLRLIYYSQIVNDFQKGDIAEGYSVSREKKESFPLTVTSAQKNPTAFYLCASSIQRDTEAFFGQGTRLTVV.

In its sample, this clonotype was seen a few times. The CDR3 region is CASSQISRRTSGSIEEQFF. The CDR3 DNA is TGTGCCAGCAGCCAAATTAGCCGTCGGACTAGCGGGAGTATTGAGGAGCAGTTCTTC. V gene TRBV11-2 combines with J gene TRBJ2-1; 13 bases are a match to TRBD2. V was pared by 5 bases and J by 10 bases, with 20 bases of the junction left unmatched. This CDR3 spans 19 amino acids. CDR1 is SGHAT and CDR2 is FQNNGV in the germline V gene.